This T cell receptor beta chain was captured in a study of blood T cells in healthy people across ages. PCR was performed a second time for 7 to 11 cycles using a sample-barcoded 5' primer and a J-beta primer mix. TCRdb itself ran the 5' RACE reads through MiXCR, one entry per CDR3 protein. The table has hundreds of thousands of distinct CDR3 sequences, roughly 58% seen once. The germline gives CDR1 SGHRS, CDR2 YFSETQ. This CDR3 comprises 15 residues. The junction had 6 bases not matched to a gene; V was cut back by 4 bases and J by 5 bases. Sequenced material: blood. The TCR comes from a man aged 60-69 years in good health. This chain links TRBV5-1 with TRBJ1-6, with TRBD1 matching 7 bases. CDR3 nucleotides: TGCGCCAGCAGCCGACAGGGTTCCAATAATTCACCCCTCCACTTT. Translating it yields CASSRQGSNNSPLHF.